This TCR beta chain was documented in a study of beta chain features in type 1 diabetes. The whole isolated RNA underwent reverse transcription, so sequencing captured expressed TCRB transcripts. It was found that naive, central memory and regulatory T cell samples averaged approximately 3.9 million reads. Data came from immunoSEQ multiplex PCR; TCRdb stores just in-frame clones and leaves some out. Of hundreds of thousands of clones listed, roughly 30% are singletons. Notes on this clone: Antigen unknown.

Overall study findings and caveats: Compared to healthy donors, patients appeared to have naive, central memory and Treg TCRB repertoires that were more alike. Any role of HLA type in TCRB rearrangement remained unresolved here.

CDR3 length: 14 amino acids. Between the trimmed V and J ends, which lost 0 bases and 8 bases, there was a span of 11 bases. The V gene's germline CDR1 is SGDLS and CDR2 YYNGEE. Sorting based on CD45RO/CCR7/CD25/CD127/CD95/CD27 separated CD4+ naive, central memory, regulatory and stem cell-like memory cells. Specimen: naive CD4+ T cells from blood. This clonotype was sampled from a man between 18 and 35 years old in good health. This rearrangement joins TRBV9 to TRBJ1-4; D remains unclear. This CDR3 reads CASSVGPGDEKLFF. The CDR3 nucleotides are TGTGCCAGCAGCGTAGGCCCAGGTGACGAAAAACTGTTTTTT.